Detailed here is one TCR beta chain. What it binds is unknown. This entry comes from a study of post-analysis software for immune sequencing data. Across the study: The disease courses covered relapsing-remitting, secondary progressive and progressive-relapsing multiple sclerosis. Study-level findings and limits: Significantly decreased normalized Chao1 diversity was recorded for multiple sclerosis patients relative to controls. Samples prepared in the same batch strongly co-clustered by F measure. Patients showed TRBV5-6, TRBV5-1 and TRBV20-1 among a few TRBV segments more frequent than in controls.

TCR beta cDNA libraries had unique molecular identifiers. Out of roughly 0.85 to 11 million T cells, a few hundred thousand cDNA molecules were generated. TCRdb reprocessed the PCR reads via MiXCR and lists one record per CDR3 protein. The table has fewer than 600,000 distinct CDR3 sequences, roughly 45% seen once. Germline loops: CDR1 DFQATT, CDR2 SNEGSKA (reference sequence). The ends were cut back, 5 bases at V and 6 bases at J, with 17 bases in the middle. This CDR3 is built from 14 residues. Sample: blood. The TCR was taken from a girl under 18 with multiple sclerosis. The chain joins TRBV20-1 to TRBJ2-1; D may be TRBD2 (6 bases). The CDR3 DNA reads as TGCAGTGCTCGCCCGGGACTCCTAACCAATGAGCAGTTCTTC. Residues: CSARPGLLTNEQFF.